The TCR beta chain under discussion was sequenced for a study of T-cell memory formation after mild COVID-19. Study-wide results and caveats: Some clones that responded turned up in pre-infection memory, which suggests that cross-reactive memory joined in. Day 15 to 85 contractors were CD4/CD8 balanced; later expanders leaned CD4+. CD4+ contracting clones lay mainly in CM and EM, CD8+ ones in EMRA.

Using constant-segment primers, 5'RACE produced TCR alpha and TCR beta cDNA libraries carrying sample barcodes and UMIs. Via MiXCR, TCRdb re-called the 5' RACE reads, giving one row per CDR3 protein. The sample lists 300,000 to 400,000 distinct CDR3 sequences, 20% to 25% seen once, with approximately 12% in the top ten. This clonotype has just a few counts. Antigen specificity is unknown. The sample consisted of PBMCs or a T cell subset sorted from them (not recorded which). The origin of this receptor is an adult woman who had mild COVID-19 (a few samples of this study predate the infection). Cell type and time point are not known.

Here the CDR3 DNA reads TGCAGTGCCACCCTGCGAGGATCGGTTTTGTCACCCCTCCACTTT. Its protein product is CSATLRGSVLSPLHF. The rearrangement uses TRBV20-1 and TRBJ1-6; D gene uncertain. The CDR3 spans 15 residues. Germline V lookup: CDR1 DFQATT, CDR2 SNEGSKA (reference sequence). Trimming took off 6 bases at V and 10 bases at J, with 22 bases between the two ends.